The present TCR beta chain was sequenced within a study of T cells in Graves' hyperthyroidism and ophthalmopathy. It was RNA transcripts that yielded the amplified TCR beta CDR3 regions. A set of HTBI primers served as the primers for a first-round RT-PCR of the TCR CDR3. One entry per CDR3 protein, called by TCRdb with MiXCR from the multiplex PCR reads. The data contain a few hundred thousand distinct CDR3 sequences, about 15% of them singletons. From under 12 ml of fresh peripheral blood, PBMCs were isolated. This clonotype was recorded many times. Per germline, CDR1 KGHSH and CDR2 LQKENI. V lost 8 bases and J lost 7, with 27 bases in between. This CDR3 has 16 residues.

This chain uses TRBV18 with TRBJ2-7; D not certain. Material for sequencing was blood. This sequence originates from a woman in her sixties or seventies with Graves' ophthalmopathy. CDR3 amino acids: CASAPPGGHGLGEQYF. The CDR3 nucleotides read TGTGCCAGCGCCCCCCCTGGCGGTCACGGCCTTGGGGAGCAGTACTTC. Filled out from reference TRBV18 and TRBJ2-7, the complete variable domain reads NAGVMQNPRHLVRRRGQEARLRCSPMKGHSHVYWYRQLPEEGLKFMVYLQKENIIDESGMPKERFSAEFPKEGPSILRIQQVVRGDSAAYFCASAPPGGHGLGEQYFGPGTRLTVT.